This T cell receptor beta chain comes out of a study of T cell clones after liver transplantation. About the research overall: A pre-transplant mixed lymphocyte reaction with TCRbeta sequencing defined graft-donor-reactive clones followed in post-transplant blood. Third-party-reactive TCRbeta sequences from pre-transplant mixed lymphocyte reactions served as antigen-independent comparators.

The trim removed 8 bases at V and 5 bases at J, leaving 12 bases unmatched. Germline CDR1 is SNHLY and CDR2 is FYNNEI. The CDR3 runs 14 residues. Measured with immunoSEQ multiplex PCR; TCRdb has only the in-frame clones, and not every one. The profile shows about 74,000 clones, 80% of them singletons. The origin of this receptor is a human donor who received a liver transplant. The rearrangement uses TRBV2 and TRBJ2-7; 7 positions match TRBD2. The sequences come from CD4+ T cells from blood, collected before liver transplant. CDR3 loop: CASRVGGKVDEQYF. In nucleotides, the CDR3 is TGTGCCAGCCGGGTGGGAGGGAAGGTGGACGAGCAGTACTTC.